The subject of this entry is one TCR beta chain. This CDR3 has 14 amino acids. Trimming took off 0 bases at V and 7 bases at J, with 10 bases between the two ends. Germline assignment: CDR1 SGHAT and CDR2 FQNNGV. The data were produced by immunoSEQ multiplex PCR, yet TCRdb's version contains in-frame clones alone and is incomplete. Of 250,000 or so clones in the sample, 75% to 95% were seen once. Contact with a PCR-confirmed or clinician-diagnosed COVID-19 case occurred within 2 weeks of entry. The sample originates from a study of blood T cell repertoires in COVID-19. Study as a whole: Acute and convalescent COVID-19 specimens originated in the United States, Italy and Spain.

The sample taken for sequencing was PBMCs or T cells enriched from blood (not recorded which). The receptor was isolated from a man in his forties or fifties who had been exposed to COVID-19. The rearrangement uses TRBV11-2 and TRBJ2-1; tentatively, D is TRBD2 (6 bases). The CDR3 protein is CASSLDGSGNEQFF. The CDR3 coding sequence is TGTGCCAGCAGCTTAGATGGTAGCGGTAATGAGCAGTTCTTC.